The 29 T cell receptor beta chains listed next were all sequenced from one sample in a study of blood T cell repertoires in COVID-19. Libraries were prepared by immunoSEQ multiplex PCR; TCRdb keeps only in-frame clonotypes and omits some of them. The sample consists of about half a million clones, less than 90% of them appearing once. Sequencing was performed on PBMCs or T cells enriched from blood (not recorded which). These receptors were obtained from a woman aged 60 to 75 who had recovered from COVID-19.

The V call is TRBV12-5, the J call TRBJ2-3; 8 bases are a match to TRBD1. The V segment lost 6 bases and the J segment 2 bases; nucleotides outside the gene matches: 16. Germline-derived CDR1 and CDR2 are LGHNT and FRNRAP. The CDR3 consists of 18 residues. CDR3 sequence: CASGQTPDRAIPTDTQYF. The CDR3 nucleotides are TGTGCTAGTGGCCAAACCCCGGACAGGGCTATCCCCACAGATACGCAGTATTTT. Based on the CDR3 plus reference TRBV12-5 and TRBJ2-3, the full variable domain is DARVTQTPRHKVTEMGQEVTMRCQPILGHNTVFWYRQTMMQGLELLAYFRNRAPLDDSGMPKDRFSAEMPDATLATLKIQPSEPRDSAVYFCASGQTPDRAIPTDTQYFGPGTRLTVL.

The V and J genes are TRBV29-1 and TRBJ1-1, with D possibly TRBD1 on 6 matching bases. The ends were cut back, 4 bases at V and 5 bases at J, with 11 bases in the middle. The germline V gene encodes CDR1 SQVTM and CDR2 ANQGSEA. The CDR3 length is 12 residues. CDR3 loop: CSVARGRTEAFF. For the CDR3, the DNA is TGCAGCGTTGCCAGGGGTAGGACTGAAGCTTTCTTT.

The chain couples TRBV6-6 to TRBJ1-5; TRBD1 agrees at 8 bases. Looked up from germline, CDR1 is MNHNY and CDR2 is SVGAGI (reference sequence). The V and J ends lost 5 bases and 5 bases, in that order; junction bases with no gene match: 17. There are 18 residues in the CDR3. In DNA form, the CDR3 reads TGTGCCAGCAGTCGATGGTGGGTGCAGGACAGGGAGGATCAGCCCCAGCATTTT. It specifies CASSRWWVQDREDQPQHF.

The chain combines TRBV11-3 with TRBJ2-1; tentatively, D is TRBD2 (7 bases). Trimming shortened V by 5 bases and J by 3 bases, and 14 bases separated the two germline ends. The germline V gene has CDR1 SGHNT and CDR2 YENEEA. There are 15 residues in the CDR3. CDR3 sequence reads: CASSPRGGGYNEQFF. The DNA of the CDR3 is TGTGCCAGCAGCCCCAGGGGAGGGGGCTACAATGAGCAGTTCTTC.

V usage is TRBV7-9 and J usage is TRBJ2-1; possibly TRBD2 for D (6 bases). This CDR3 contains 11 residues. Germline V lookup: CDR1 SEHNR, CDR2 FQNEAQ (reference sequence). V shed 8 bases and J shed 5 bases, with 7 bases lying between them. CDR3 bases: TGTGCCAGCCGGAGGGACAATGAGCAGTTCTTC. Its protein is CASRRDNEQFF.

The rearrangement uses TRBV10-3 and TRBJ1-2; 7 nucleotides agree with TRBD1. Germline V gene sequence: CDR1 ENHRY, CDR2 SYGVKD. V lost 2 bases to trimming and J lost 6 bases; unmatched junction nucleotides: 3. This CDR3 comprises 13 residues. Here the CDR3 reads CAISETGANGYTF. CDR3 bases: TGTGCCATCAGTGAGACAGGGGCGAATGGCTACACCTTC.

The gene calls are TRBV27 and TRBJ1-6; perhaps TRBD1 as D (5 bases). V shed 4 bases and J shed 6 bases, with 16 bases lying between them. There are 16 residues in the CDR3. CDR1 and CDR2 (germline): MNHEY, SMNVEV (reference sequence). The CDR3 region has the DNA TGTGCCAGCAGTTCCCCCGGGAGGGGACCTAATTCACCCCTCCACTTT. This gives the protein CASSSPGRGPNSPLHF.

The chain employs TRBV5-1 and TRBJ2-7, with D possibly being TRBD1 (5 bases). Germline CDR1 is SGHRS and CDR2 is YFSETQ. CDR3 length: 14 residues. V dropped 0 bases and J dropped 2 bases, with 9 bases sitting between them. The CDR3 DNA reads TGCGCCAGCAGCTTGGGGGGCTCGACCTACGAGCAGTACTTC. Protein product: CASSLGGSTYEQYF. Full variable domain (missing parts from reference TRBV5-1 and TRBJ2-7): KAGVTQTPRYLIKTRGQQVTLSCSPISGHRSVSWYQQTPGQGLQFLFEYFSETQRNKGNFPGRFSGRQFSNSRSEMNVSTLELGDSALYLCASSLGGSTYEQYFGPGTRLTVT.

CDR3 DNA: TGTGCCAGTAGTATGGAGAATTCACCCCTCCACTTT. Encoded protein: CASSMENSPLHF. The rearrangement joins TRBV19 to TRBJ1-6; D not certain. This CDR3 has 12 amino acids. V was clipped by 3 bases and J by 7 bases, with 4 bases between them. Germline assignment: CDR1 LNHDA and CDR2 SQIVND (reference sequence). Drawing the rest from reference TRBV19 and TRBJ1-6, the complete variable domain is DGGITQSPKYLFRKEGQNVTLSCEQNLNHDAMYWYRQDPGQGLRLIYYSQIVNDFQKGDIAEGYSVSREKKESFPLTVTSAQKNPTAFYLCASSMENSPLHFGNGTRLTVT.

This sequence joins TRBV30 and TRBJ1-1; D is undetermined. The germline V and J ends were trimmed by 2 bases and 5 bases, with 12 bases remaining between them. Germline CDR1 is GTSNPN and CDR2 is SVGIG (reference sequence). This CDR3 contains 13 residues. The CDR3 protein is CAWSPGGRTEAFF. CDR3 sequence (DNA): TGTGCCTGGAGTCCCGGAGGGAGGACTGAAGCTTTCTTT.

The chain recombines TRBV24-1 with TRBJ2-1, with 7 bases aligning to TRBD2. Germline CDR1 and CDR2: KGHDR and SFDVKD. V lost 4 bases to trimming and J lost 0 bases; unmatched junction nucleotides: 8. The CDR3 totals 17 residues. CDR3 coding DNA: TGTGCCACCAGTGACGATTGGGGAGGGAGCTCCTACAATGAGCAGTTCTTC. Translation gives CATSDDWGGSSYNEQFF.

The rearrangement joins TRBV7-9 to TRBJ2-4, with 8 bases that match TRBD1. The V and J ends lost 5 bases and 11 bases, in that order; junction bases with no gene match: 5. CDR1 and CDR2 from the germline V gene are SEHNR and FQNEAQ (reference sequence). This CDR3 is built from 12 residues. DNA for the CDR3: TGTGCCAGCAGCACGGAGACAGGGGTTCAGTACTTC. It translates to CASSTETGVQYF. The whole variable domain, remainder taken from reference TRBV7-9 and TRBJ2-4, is DTGVSQNPRHKITKRGQNVTFRCDPISEHNRLYWYRQTLGQGPEFLTYFQNEAQLEKSRLLSDRFSAERPKGSFSTLEIQRTEQGDSAMYLCASSTETGVQYFGAGTRLSVL.

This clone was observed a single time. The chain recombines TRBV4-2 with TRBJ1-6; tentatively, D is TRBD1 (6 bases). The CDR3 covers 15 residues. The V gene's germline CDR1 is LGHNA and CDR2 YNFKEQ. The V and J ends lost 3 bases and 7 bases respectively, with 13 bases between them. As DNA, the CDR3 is TGTGCCAGCAGCCAGGGTCAAGGGACAAATTCACCCCTCCACTTT. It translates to CASSQGQGTNSPLHF.

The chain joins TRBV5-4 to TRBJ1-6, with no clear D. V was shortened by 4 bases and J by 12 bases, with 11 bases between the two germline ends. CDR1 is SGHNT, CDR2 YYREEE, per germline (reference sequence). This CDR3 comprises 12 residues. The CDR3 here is CASSPNPGPLHF. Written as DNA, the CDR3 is TGTGCCAGCAGCCCGAACCCGGGACCCCTCCACTTT.

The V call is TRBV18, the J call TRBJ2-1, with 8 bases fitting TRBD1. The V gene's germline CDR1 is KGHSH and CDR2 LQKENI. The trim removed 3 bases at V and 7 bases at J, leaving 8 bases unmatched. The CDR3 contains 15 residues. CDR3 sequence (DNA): TGTGCCAGCTCACCGCCGTATAACAGGGGGAATGAGCAGTTCTTC. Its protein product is CASSPPYNRGNEQFF.

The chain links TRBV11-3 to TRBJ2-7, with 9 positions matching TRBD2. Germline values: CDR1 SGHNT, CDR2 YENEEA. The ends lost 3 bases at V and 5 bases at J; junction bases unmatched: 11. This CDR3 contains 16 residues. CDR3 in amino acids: CASSLGGWTSDHEQYF. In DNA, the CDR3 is TGTGCCAGCAGCTTGGGTGGTTGGACTAGCGACCACGAGCAGTACTTC.

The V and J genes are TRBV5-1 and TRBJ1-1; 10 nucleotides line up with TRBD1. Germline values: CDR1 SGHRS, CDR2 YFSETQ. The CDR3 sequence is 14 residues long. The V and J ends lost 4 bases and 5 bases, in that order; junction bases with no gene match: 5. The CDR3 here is CASSLTGGGTEAFF. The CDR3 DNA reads TGCGCCAGCAGCCTGACAGGGGGCGGGACTGAAGCTTTCTTT.

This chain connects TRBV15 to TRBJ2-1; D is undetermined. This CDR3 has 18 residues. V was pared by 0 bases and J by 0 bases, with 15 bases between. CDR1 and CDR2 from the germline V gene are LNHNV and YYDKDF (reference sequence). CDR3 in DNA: TGTGCCACCAGCAGAGATCCGTCGGTTGCGAGCTCCTACAATGAGCAGTTCTTC. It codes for CATSRDPSVASSYNEQFF.

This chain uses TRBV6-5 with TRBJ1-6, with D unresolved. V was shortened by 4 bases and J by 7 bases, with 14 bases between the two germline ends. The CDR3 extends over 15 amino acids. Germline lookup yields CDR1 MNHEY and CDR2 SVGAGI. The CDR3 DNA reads TGTGCCAGCAGTTTTCCCGTCTCCGGGAATTCACCCCTCCACTTT. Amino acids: CASSFPVSGNSPLHF.

CDR3 sequence reads: CASSPQKGQSNSPLHF. Written as DNA, the CDR3 is TGTGCCAGCTCACCACAGAAGGGGCAATCGAATTCACCCCTCCACTTT. This rearrangement joins TRBV18 to TRBJ1-6; possibly TRBD1 for D (5 bases). This CDR3 comprises 16 residues. V was shortened by 1 base and J by 7 bases, with 14 bases between the two germline ends. Germline loops: CDR1 KGHSH, CDR2 LQKENI.

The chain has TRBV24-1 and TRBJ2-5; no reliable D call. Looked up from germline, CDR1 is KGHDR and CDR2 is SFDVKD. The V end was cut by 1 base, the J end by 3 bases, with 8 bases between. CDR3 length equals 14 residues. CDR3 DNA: TGTGCCACCAGTGATTTTAGGCAGGAAGAGACCCAGTACTTC. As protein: CATSDFRQEETQYF.

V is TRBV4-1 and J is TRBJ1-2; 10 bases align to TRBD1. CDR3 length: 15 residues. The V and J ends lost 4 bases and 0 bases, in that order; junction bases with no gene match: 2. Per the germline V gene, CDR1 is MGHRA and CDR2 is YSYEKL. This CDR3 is CASSRGQGTNYGYTF. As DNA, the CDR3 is TGCGCCAGCAGCCGGGGACAGGGGACTAACTATGGCTACACCTTC.

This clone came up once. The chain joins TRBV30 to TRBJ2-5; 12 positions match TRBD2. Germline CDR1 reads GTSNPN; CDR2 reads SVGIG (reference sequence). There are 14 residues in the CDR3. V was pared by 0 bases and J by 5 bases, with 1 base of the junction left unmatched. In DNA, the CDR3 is TGTGCCTGGAGTGTTCTAGCGGGGGGGGAGACCCAGTACTTC. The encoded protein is CAWSVLAGGETQYF.

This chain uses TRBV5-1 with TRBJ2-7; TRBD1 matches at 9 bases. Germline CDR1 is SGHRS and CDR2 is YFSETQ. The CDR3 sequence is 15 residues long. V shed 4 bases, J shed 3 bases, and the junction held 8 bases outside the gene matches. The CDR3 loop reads CASSRMTGGVYEQYF. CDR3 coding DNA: TGCGCCAGCAGCCGGATGACAGGGGGTGTCTACGAGCAGTACTTC.

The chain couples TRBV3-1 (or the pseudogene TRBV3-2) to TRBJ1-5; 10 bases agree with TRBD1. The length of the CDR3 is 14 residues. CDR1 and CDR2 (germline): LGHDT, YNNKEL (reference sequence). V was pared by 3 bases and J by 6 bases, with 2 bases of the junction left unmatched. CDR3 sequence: CASSHGQGVQPQHF. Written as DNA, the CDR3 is TGTGCCAGCAGCCACGGACAGGGGGTTCAGCCCCAGCATTTT.

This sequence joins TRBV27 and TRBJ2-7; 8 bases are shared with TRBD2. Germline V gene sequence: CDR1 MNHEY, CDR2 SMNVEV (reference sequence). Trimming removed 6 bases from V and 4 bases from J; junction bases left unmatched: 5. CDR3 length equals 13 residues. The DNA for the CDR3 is TGTGCCAGCAGGGCTAGCGGGTTTTACGAGCAGTACTTC. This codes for CASRASGFYEQYF.

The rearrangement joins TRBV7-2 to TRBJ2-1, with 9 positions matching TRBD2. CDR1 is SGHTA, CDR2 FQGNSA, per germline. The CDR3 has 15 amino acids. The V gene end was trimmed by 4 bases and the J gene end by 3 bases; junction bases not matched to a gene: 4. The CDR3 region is CASSSDSGGYNEQFF. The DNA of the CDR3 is TGTGCCAGCAGCTCTGATAGCGGGGGCTACAATGAGCAGTTCTTC.

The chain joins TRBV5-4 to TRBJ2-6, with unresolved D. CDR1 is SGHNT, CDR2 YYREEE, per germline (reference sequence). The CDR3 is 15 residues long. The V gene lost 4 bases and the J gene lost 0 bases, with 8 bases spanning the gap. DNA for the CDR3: TGTGCCAGCAGCGGGCAGAGCTCTGGGGCCAACGTCCTGACTTTC. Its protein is CASSGQSSGANVLTF.

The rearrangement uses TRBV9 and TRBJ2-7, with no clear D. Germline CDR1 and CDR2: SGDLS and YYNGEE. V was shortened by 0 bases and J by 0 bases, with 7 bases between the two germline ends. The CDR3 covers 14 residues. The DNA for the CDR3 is TGTGCCAGCAGCGTAGGCTGGAGCTCCTACGAGCAGTACTTC. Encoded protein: CASSVGWSSYEQYF. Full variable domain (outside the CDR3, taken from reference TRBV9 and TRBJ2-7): DSGVTQTPKHLITATGQRVTLRCSPRSGDLSVYWYQQSLDQGLQFLIQYYNGEERAKGNILERFSAQQFPDLHSELNLSSLELGDSALYFCASSVGWSSYEQYFGPGTRLTVT.